Presented here are 25 T cell receptor beta chains from one specimen sequenced in a study of T cell changes during pregnancy in multiple sclerosis. Here immunoSEQ multiplex PCR was the method, and the copy in TCRdb shows in-frame clones only, minus some. The repertoire holds around 62,000 clones, with 93% as singletons. Material: CD8+ T cells from peripheral blood mononuclear cells, obtained in the second trimester of pregnancy. These receptors originate from a female donor with multiple sclerosis, enrolled in a pregnancy study.

This clone appeared once. Compared with germline, one end of the junction differs, possibly owing to a read error. The rearrangement joins TRBV7-2 to TRBJ2-6; possible D gene TRBD1, 6 bases. The germline CDR1 and CDR2 sequences are SGHTA and FQGNSA. The length of the CDR3 is 16 residues. The CDR3 DNA reads as TGTGCCAGCAGTTTAGGACAGTACTCTGGGGCCAACGTCCTGACTTTC. It is translated as CASSLGQYSGANVLTF.

This clone was counted once. V usage is TRBV5-1 and J usage is TRBJ2-7, with D perhaps matching TRBD1 (6 bases). Per germline, CDR1 SGHRS and CDR2 YFSETQ. This CDR3 is 14 amino acids long. V was cut by 2 bases and J by 2 bases, with 11 bases left in between. The CDR3 is CASSLRGSTYEQYF. The CDR3 DNA reads as TGCGCCAGCAGCTTAAGGGGGTCCACCTACGAGCAGTACTTC.

The chain uses TRBV10-3 and TRBJ2-5; 9 bases match TRBD1. Germline trimming cut 4 bases from V and 5 bases from J; bases unmatched to any gene: 11. CDR1 is ENHRY and CDR2 is SYGVKD in the germline V gene. The CDR3 runs to 16 residues. Here the CDR3 DNA reads TGTGCCATCAGTGGGCCGGACAGGGGTGGATTTGAGACCCAGTACTTC. Its translation: CAISGPDRGGFETQYF.

The CDR3: CASRFQGSGNTIYF. The CDR3 region has the DNA TGTGCCAGCAGATTTCAGGGATCTGGAAACACCATATATTTT. This rearrangement joins TRBV6-5 to TRBJ1-3; the D gene is possibly TRBD1 (5 bases). The CDR3 is 14 amino acids. Germline values: CDR1 MNHEY, CDR2 SVGAGI. The V and J ends lost 6 bases and 1 base respectively, with 10 bases between them.

This clone was observed a single time. V gene TRBV4-2 combines with J gene TRBJ2-7; no clear D. Trimming removed 4 bases from V and 4 bases from J, with 8 bases in between. CDR3 size: 12 residues. The germline V gene encodes CDR1 LGHNA and CDR2 YNFKEQ. CDR3 region: CASSPDSYEQYF. The CDR3 DNA sequence: TGTGCCAGCAGCCCCGACTCTTACGAGCAGTACTTC.

This chain joins TRBV21-1 and TRBJ2-7; the DNA was not compared with TRBD2, the D call given in the table. TRBV21-1 is a pseudogene locus. The CDR3 extends over 15 amino acids. The CDR3: CASSKLQRVSYEQYF. In DNA form, the CDR3 reads TGTGCCAGCAGCAAATTACAGCGGGTCTCCTACGAGCAGTACTTC.

V usage is TRBV19 and J usage is TRBJ1-1; D unclear. The CDR3 totals 13 residues. Deletions cut 4 bases from V and 0 bases from J, with 6 bases between. Germline-derived CDR1 and CDR2 are LNHDA and SQIVND (reference sequence). As DNA, the CDR3 is TGTGCCAGTAGTACCAGTGTGAACACTGAAGCTTTCTTT. It encodes CASSTSVNTEAFF.

V is TRBV4-1 and J is TRBJ2-3; 7 nucleotides align to TRBD2. V lost 3 bases to trimming and J lost 5 bases; unmatched junction nucleotides: 2. The CDR3 is 13 amino acids. Germline CDR1 reads MGHRA; CDR2 reads YSYEKL. CDR3 in amino acids: CASSHPGGDTQYF. The CDR3 nucleotides read TGCGCCAGCAGCCACCCGGGGGGAGATACGCAGTATTTT.

The chain recombines TRBV5-5 with TRBJ1-5, with TRBD1 identical over 7 bases. Germline V CDR1 and CDR2: SGHKS, YYEKEE (reference sequence). Trimming cost V 0 bases and J 5 bases; bases outside gene matches: 8. The CDR3 has 16 residues. The CDR3 sequence: CASSLVGQGVYQPQHF. DNA of the CDR3: TGTGCCAGCAGCTTGGTCGGGCAGGGGGTCTATCAGCCCCAGCATTTT. Variable domain in full (rest from reference TRBV5-5 and TRBJ1-5): DAGVTQSPTHLIKTRGQQVTLRCSPISGHKSVSWYQQVLGQGPQFIFQYYEKEERGRGNFPDRFSARQFPNYSSELNVNALLLGDSALYLCASSLVGQGVYQPQHFGDGTRLSIL.

This CDR3 reads CASSPRDRAHYEQYF. In DNA form, the CDR3 reads TGTGCCAGCAGTCCCCGGGACAGGGCCCACTACGAGCAGTACTTC. The V gene is TRBV9, the J gene TRBJ2-7; 9 bases are shared with TRBD1. V lost 5 bases, J lost 3 bases, and 9 bases stayed unmatched. CDR1 is SGDLS and CDR2 is YYNGEE in the germline V gene. The CDR3 runs 15 residues.

The chain has TRBV7-9 and TRBJ2-6, with D maybe TRBD2 (5 bases). Trimming cost V 5 bases and J 4 bases, with 15 bases left between them. Germline assignment: CDR1 SEHNR and CDR2 FQNEAQ (reference sequence). There are 16 residues in the CDR3. CDR3 DNA: TGTGCCAGCAGCCCGCCCGAGGGTACAGGGGCCAACGTCCTGACTTTC. This sequence encodes CASSPPEGTGANVLTF.

The gene calls are TRBV11-3 and TRBJ2-5, with 7 bases identical to TRBD2. V lost 5 bases and J lost 5; bases outside the gene matches: 11. Germline loops: CDR1 SGHNT, CDR2 YENEEA. The CDR3 is made up of 15 amino acids. This CDR3 reads CASSRTGGSGETQYF. DNA of the CDR3: TGTGCCAGCAGCCGGACCGGGGGGTCAGGGGAGACCCAGTACTTC. The complete variable domain, with remaining parts taken from reference TRBV11-3 and TRBJ2-5, reads EAGVVQSPRYKIIEKKQPVAFWCNPISGHNTLYWYLQNLGQGPELLIRYENEEAVDDSQLPKDRFSAERLKGVDSTLKIQPAELGDSAVYLCASSRTGGSGETQYFGPGTRLLVL.

This chain uses TRBV4-1 with TRBJ1-5; the D is unclear. Trimming took 1 base from V and 0 from J, leaving 4 bases between them. CDR1 is MGHRA and CDR2 is YSYEKL in the germline V gene. This CDR3 has 14 amino acids. DNA for the CDR3: TGCGCCAGCAGCCAAGCAGTTAGCAATCAGCCCCAGCATTTT. The encoded protein is CASSQAVSNQPQHF.

The chain has TRBV2 and TRBJ2-7; 7 bases agree with TRBD1. V shed 4 bases, J shed 1 base, and the junction held 4 bases outside the gene matches. Per the germline V gene, CDR1 is SNHLY and CDR2 is FYNNEI. The CDR3 has 14 residues. CDR3 DNA: TGTGCCAGCAGTGGGGACAGTCCTTCCTACGAGCAGTACTTC. Translating it yields CASSGDSPSYEQYF. The complete variable domain, with remaining parts taken from reference TRBV2 and TRBJ2-7, reads EPEVTQTPSHQVTQMGQEVILRCVPISNHLYFYWYRQILGQKVEFLVSFYNNEISEKSEIFDDQFSVERPDGSNFTLKIRSTKLEDSAMYFCASSGDSPSYEQYFGPGTRLTVT.

This clone was seen only once. This chain joins TRBV18 and TRBJ1-1; 8 nucleotides line up with TRBD1. This CDR3 spans 14 amino acids. V was pared by 6 bases and J by 5 bases, with 8 bases of the junction left unmatched. The germline CDR1 and CDR2 sequences are KGHSH and LQKENI. The CDR3 is CASSGQGERTEAFF. For the CDR3, the DNA is TGTGCCAGCTCCGGACAGGGAGAGAGGACTGAAGCTTTCTTT.

A single count supports this clone. The rearrangement uses TRBV27 and TRBJ2-7; possible D gene TRBD1, 6 bases. V lost 2 bases, J lost 6 bases, and 8 bases lay in between. The CDR3 totals 12 residues. CDR1 is MNHEY, CDR2 SMNVEV, per germline (reference sequence). The CDR3 region has the DNA TGTGCCAGCAGTTTAATAGGGGGCGAGCAGTACTTC. Translation gives CASSLIGGEQYF.

The J gene is TRBJ1-1, the V gene TRBV2; TRBD1 agrees at 7 bases. The CDR3 consists of 16 residues. The J segment lost 1 base and the V segment lost 3 bases, leaving 8 bases of the junction unmatched. Germline V gives CDR1 SNHLY, CDR2 FYNNEI. The CDR3 DNA sequence: TGTGCCAGCAGTGACGGACAGGATTACCAGAACACTGAAGCTTTCTTT. Its protein is CASSDGQDYQNTEAFF.

This chain joins TRBV27 and TRBJ1-1; no clear D gene. CDR3 length: 13 residues. Germline lookup yields CDR1 MNHEY and CDR2 SMNVEV (reference sequence). V lost 2 bases and J lost 4, with 8 bases in between. The CDR3 nucleotides read TGTGCCAGCAGTTTAGGGAGAACCACTGAAGCTTTCTTT. Its translation: CASSLGRTTEAFF.

This clone was seen just once. This rearrangement joins TRBV4-2 to TRBJ2-7; TRBD2 matches at 11 bases. Germline V gene data show CDR1 as LGHNA and CDR2 as YNFKEQ. The V gene end was trimmed by 4 bases and the J gene end by 0 bases; junction bases not matched to a gene: 5. This CDR3 has 16 amino acids. CDR3 protein: CASSPGLAANSYEQYF. DNA of the CDR3: TGTGCCAGCAGCCCGGGACTAGCGGCCAACTCCTACGAGCAGTACTTC.

This chain connects TRBV4-1 to TRBJ2-1; 11 positions match TRBD2. The junction had 8 bases not matched to a gene; V was cut back by 1 base and J by 6 bases. The CDR3 length is 17 residues. The V gene's germline CDR1 is MGHRA and CDR2 YSYEKL. Here the CDR3 DNA reads TGCGCCAGCAGCCAAGCGGAGTTACTAGCGGGGGTCAATGAGCAGTTCTTC. Encoded protein: CASSQAELLAGVNEQFF.

V is TRBV6-4 and J is TRBJ2-3; 8 nucleotides line up with TRBD1. Trimming removed 8 bases from V and 0 bases from J; junction bases left unmatched: 4. The CDR3 runs 14 residues. The germline V gene encodes CDR1 MRHNA and CDR2 SNTAGT. The CDR3 loop reads CASSRTGSTDTQYF. The CDR3 coding sequence is TGTGCCAGCTCACGGACAGGGAGCACAGATACGCAGTATTTT.

The rearrangement joins TRBV10-3 to TRBJ1-1; 9 bases match TRBD1. CDR1 is ENHRY, CDR2 SYGVKD, per germline. The CDR3 totals 15 residues. Losses at the gene ends were 8 bases for V and 2 bases for J; bases not matched to a gene: 9. Here the CDR3 reads CAIAPGQGRNTEAFF. CDR3 in DNA: TGTGCCATCGCCCCGGGACAGGGAAGAAACACTGAAGCTTTCTTT.

This clone was seen once. The chain carries TRBV29-1 and TRBJ2-7; 10 positions match TRBD2. CDR3 length equals 15 residues. Germline V gives CDR1 SQVTM, CDR2 ANQGSEA. With V trimmed by 7 bases and J by 0 bases, 9 bases remained unmatched. CDR3 sequence: CSAWTSGPTSYEQYF. CDR3 DNA: TGCAGCGCCTGGACTAGCGGACCAACCTCCTACGAGCAGTACTTC.

As DNA, the CDR3 is TGTGCCAGCAGTTTAACAGGGGCGGTAGGCTATGGCTACACCTTC. Translating it yields CASSLTGAVGYGYTF. V usage is TRBV27 and J usage is TRBJ1-2; 7 nucleotides match TRBD1. Losses at the gene ends were 2 bases for V and 4 bases for J; bases not matched to a gene: 7. CDR3 length: 15 amino acids. Germline lookup yields CDR1 MNHEY and CDR2 SMNVEV (reference sequence).

V gene TRBV5-4 combines with J gene TRBJ2-1; 11 nucleotides agree with TRBD2. V lost 4 bases and J lost 6; bases outside the gene matches: 12. Germline assignment: CDR1 SGHNT and CDR2 YYREEE (reference sequence). The CDR3 has 17 residues. CDR3 coding DNA: TGTGCCAGCAGCGCGACTAGCGGGAAAGGTTTAGGCAATGAGCAGTTCTTC. Its translation is CASSATSGKGLGNEQFF.